What follows are 19 T cell receptor beta chains derived from one specimen sequenced in a study of blood T cell repertoires in COVID-19. The method was immunoSEQ multiplex PCR; TCRdb's version includes in-frame clones alone and lacks a portion of them. The sample yields over 200,000 clones, over 75% seen once. Material for sequencing was peripheral blood. The receptors stem from a woman aged 30 to 39 with acute or convalescent COVID-19.

This chain joins TRBV7-3 and TRBJ2-2; 8 bases match TRBD2. Germline V lookup: CDR1 SGHTA, CDR2 FQGTGA. J lost 0 bases, V lost 2 bases, and 2 bases had no gene match. The CDR3 extends over 16 amino acids. CDR3 nucleotides: TGTGCCAGCAGCTTAGCTAGCGGGTCGAACACCGGGGAGCTGTTTTTT. This encodes CASSLASGSNTGELFF.

This chain uses TRBV9 with TRBJ2-7, with TRBD1 identical over 8 bases. V shed 4 bases, J shed 9 bases, and the junction held 15 bases outside the gene matches. Per germline, CDR1 SGDLS and CDR2 YYNGEE. The CDR3 covers 15 residues. CDR3 region: CASSQSGTGGHWQYF. CDR3 nucleotide sequence: TGTGCCAGCAGCCAGTCCGGGACAGGTGGGCACTGGCAGTACTTC.

This rearrangement joins TRBV14 to TRBJ1-4; weak D call: TRBD1 (5 bases). Trimming pared 5 bases from V and 4 bases from J, leaving 14 bases between. The CDR3 extends over 15 amino acids. Germline assignment: CDR1 SGHDN and CDR2 FVKESK. The CDR3 loop reads CASSEGRGSNEKLFF. CDR3 nucleotide sequence: TGTGCCAGCAGCGAAGGACGGGGGAGTAATGAAAAACTGTTTTTT.

This chain connects TRBV27 to TRBJ2-1; 15 bases are a match to TRBD2. CDR3 length: 17 amino acids. Germline trimming cut 4 bases from V and 8 bases from J; bases unmatched to any gene: 9. CDR1 and CDR2 (germline): MNHEY, SMNVEV (reference sequence). CDR3 residues: CASSSSPGLAGGYEQFF. For the CDR3, the DNA is TGTGCCAGCAGTTCGTCGCCAGGACTAGCGGGAGGGTATGAGCAGTTCTTC.

This clone was recorded only once. V and J are TRBV5-1 and TRBJ1-4, with D possibly being TRBD1 (6 bases). Trimming left V 5 bases short and J 7 bases short, with 18 bases between. There are 15 residues in the CDR3. Per germline, CDR1 SGHRS and CDR2 YFSETQ. The CDR3: CASRLDGTKGEKLFF. CDR3 bases: TGCGCCAGCAGGCTAGACGGGACAAAGGGTGAAAAACTGTTTTTT.

This clone was seen only a few times. The V and J genes are TRBV25-1 and TRBJ1-4; 10 nucleotides line up with TRBD1. Germline CDR1 MGHDK, CDR2 SYGVNS. The CDR3 consists of 18 residues. V was pared by 6 bases and J by 7 bases, with 17 bases of the junction left unmatched. CDR3 nucleotide sequence: TGTGCCAGCAGCGAAAGGACAGGGGGGGCGGAAGGTAGTGAAAAACTGTTTTTT. Translated: CASSERTGGAEGSEKLFF.

The chain is built from TRBV18 and TRBJ2-3; 9 bases agree with TRBD1. Germline values: CDR1 KGHSH, CDR2 LQKENI. There are 15 residues in the CDR3. The J segment lost 2 bases and the V segment lost 2 bases, leaving 2 bases of the junction unmatched. This CDR3 is CASSPGQGHTDTQYF. The CDR3 DNA sequence: TGTGCCAGCTCACCAGGACAGGGGCACACAGATACGCAGTATTTT.

This clone was detected only once. J is TRBJ1-4 and V is TRBV19, with a possible D match to TRBD1 (5 bases). Germline-derived CDR1 and CDR2 are LNHDA and SQIVND (reference sequence). This CDR3 is built from 14 residues. V lost 3 bases, J lost 8 bases, and 13 bases lay in between. The CDR3 loop is CASSIRGLREKLFF. CDR3 nucleotides: TGTGCCAGTAGTATTAGGGGCTTGAGAGAAAAACTGTTTTTT.

This chain links TRBV7-2 with TRBJ2-1; 8 nucleotides line up with TRBD1. The CDR3 covers 17 residues. CDR1 and CDR2 from the germline V gene are SGHTA and FQGNSA. V dropped 5 bases and J dropped 1; count of bases not matched to a gene: 10. CDR3 DNA: TGTGCCAGCAGCCCCCGACAGGGGTTATCGTCCTACAATGAGCAGTTCTTC. As protein: CASSPRQGLSSYNEQFF.

The chain has TRBV11-2 and TRBJ2-7, with 12 bases identical to TRBD2. CDR1 and CDR2 from the germline V gene are SGHAT and FQNNGV. With 1 base clipped from V and 7 bases from J, the junction kept 11 bases outside the gene matches. The CDR3 has 17 residues. CDR3 coding DNA: TGTGCCAGCAGCTTAGTAGGCCGGACTAGCGGGAAGGGAGAGCAGTACTTC. Protein: CASSLVGRTSGKGEQYF.

V gene TRBV7-2 combines with J gene TRBJ1-6, with D possibly being TRBD1 (6 bases). Germline loops: CDR1 SGHTA, CDR2 FQGNSA. This CDR3 region has 15 residues. The V and J ends lost 4 bases and 4 bases respectively, with 11 bases between them. CDR3 sequence (DNA): TGTGCCAGCAGCTCCCTGACAGGATATAATTCACCCCTCCACTTT. Translation gives CASSSLTGYNSPLHF. Variable domain in full (rest from reference TRBV7-2 and TRBJ1-6): GAGVSQSPSNKVTEKGKDVELRCDPISGHTALYWYRQSLGQGLEFLIYFQGNSAPDKSGLPSDRFSAERTGGSVSTLTIQRTQQEDSAVYLCASSSLTGYNSPLHFGNGTRLTVT.

The chain employs TRBV6-5 and TRBJ2-7; D gene ambiguous. Germline CDR1 MNHEY, CDR2 SVGAGI. V gave up 6 bases and J gave up 7 bases, with 13 bases separating them. This CDR3 region has 12 residues. The CDR3 region is CASSPILGEQYF. The CDR3 region has the DNA TGTGCCAGCAGCCCCATCCTCGGGGAGCAGTACTTC.

The count of this clone is one. The rearrangement links TRBV30 to TRBJ2-7; D is ambiguous. The length of the CDR3 is 13 residues. The V gene's germline CDR1 is GTSNPN and CDR2 SVGIG (reference sequence). Trimming left V 0 bases short and J 2 bases short, with 8 bases between. This CDR3 reads CAWSVTVTYEQYF. Written as DNA, the CDR3 is TGTGCCTGGAGTGTAACGGTAACCTACGAGCAGTACTTC.

The sample holds one count of this clone. The chain has TRBV7-2 and TRBJ1-6; TRBD1 matches at 7 bases. Germline CDR1 SGHTA, CDR2 FQGNSA. The CDR3 is 13 residues long. V was clipped by 5 bases and J by 9 bases; unmatched bases: 4. CDR3 protein: CASSARQGSPLHF. DNA of the CDR3: TGTGCCAGCAGCGCAAGACAGGGTTCACCCCTCCACTTT. The complete variable domain, with remaining parts taken from reference TRBV7-2 and TRBJ1-6, reads GAGVSQSPSNKVTEKGKDVELRCDPISGHTALYWYRQSLGQGLEFLIYFQGNSAPDKSGLPSDRFSAERTGGSVSTLTIQRTQQEDSAVYLCASSARQGSPLHFGNGTRLTVT.

The chain employs TRBV7-6 and TRBJ1-2; TRBD1 matches at 10 bases. CDR1 and CDR2 from the germline V gene are SGHVS and FNYEAQ. CDR3 length: 14 residues. Trimming cost V 5 bases and J 6 bases; bases outside gene matches: 6. DNA of the CDR3: TGTGCCAGCAGCCGAAGCGGGACAGGGGATGGCTACACCTTC. The encoded protein is CASSRSGTGDGYTF.

The CDR3 reads CASSDSSGSADTQYF. The CDR3 nucleotides are TGTGCCAGCAGTGACTCTAGCGGGTCCGCAGATACGCAGTATTTT. The V gene is TRBV6-4, the J gene TRBJ2-3, with 7 bases fitting TRBD2. With V trimmed by 0 bases and J by 4 bases, 4 bases remained unmatched. The CDR3 has 15 residues. Germline CDR1 is MRHNA and CDR2 is SNTAGT.

This chain uses TRBV4-2 with TRBJ1-5; D may be TRBD1 (5 bases). This CDR3 contains 16 residues. Trimming took 0 bases from V and 2 from J, leaving 11 bases between them. Per the germline V gene, CDR1 is LGHNA and CDR2 is YNFKEQ. CDR3 loop: CASSQDRTGRNQPQHF. CDR3 DNA sequence: TGTGCCAGCAGCCAAGATAGAACAGGACGCAATCAGCCCCAGCATTTT.

The V gene is TRBV2, the J gene TRBJ2-1; 8 bases fit TRBD2. CDR3 length equals 16 residues. Per germline, CDR1 SNHLY and CDR2 FYNNEI. V was clipped by 1 base and J by 3 bases; unmatched bases: 5. As DNA, the CDR3 is TGTGCCAGCAGTGAAGGAGCGGGAGTCAGCTACAATGAGCAGTTCTTC. Protein sequence: CASSEGAGVSYNEQFF. Based on the CDR3 plus reference TRBV2 and TRBJ2-1, the full variable domain is EPEVTQTPSHQVTQMGQEVILRCVPISNHLYFYWYRQILGQKVEFLVSFYNNEISEKSEIFDDQFSVERPDGSNFTLKIRSTKLEDSAMYFCASSEGAGVSYNEQFFGPGTRLTVL.

The chain carries TRBV11-2 and TRBJ2-7; unclear D gene. Per germline, CDR1 SGHAT and CDR2 FQNNGV. V was clipped by 7 bases and J by 7 bases, with 23 bases between them. The length of the CDR3 is 15 residues. The CDR3 nucleotides read TGTGCCAGCACCCACGGCTGGCAGGTCATGAAGGAGCAGTACTTC. Its translation is CASTHGWQVMKEQYF.